Here is one T cell receptor (beta chain) with its context. The antigen remains undetermined. These data belong to a study of blood T cells in healthy people across ages. Primers used in a second PCR of about 7 to 12 cycles were a sample-barcoded 5' primer and a J-beta primer mix. MiXCR was run by TCRdb on the 5' RACE reads, yielding one entry per CDR3 protein. The data show about 780,000 distinct CDR3 sequences, about half seen once. CDR3 length equals 16 residues. Study-wide points: Relative to aged donors, long-lived donors carried more naive CD4+ cells and displayed higher diversity.

The chain has TRBV21-1 and TRBJ1-5; the table gives TRBD1 as D, unverified against the DNA. TRBV21-1 counts as a pseudogene. The sequencing sample was made of blood. The origin of this receptor is a man older than 75 in good health. CDR3 nucleotides: TGTGCCAGCAGCCCGCAAAGGGGGATGGGGCATCAGCCCCAGCATTTT. Amino acids: CASSPQRGMGHQPQHF.